The 25 T cell receptor beta chains below come from one sample, sequenced in a study of beta chain features in type 1 diabetes listed by TCRdb under 2018. Library generation was performed with the immunoSEQ multiplex PCR assay. The High Capacity cDNA Reverse Transcription Kit was used to reverse transcribe all of the isolated RNA, meaning that expressed TCRB transcripts were what got sequenced. TCRdb took over this immuneACCESS table, retaining in-frame rearrangements with V and J assigned. Such tables are incomplete; in checked studies, under half of the missing clones stem from an unresolved V gene, and the remainder is unexplained. This sample gives 240,000 or so clones in total; about 26% of them show up just once. In total, the top ten clones hold 4% of the sample. Sequencing was carried out using central memory CD4+ T cells from blood. These receptors all stem from a young man in good health.

The rearrangement uses TRBV28 and TRBJ1-1; D is possibly TRBD1 (5 bases). This CDR3 region has 13 residues. The ends were cut back, 8 bases at V and 4 bases at J, with 14 bases in the middle. Germline V gives CDR1 MDHEN, CDR2 SYDVKM. The CDR3 loop reads CASGSGLGTEAFF. The CDR3 coding sequence is TGTGCCAGCGGATCAGGGCTTGGCACTGAAGCTTTCTTT. Variable domain in full (rest from reference TRBV28 and TRBJ1-1): DVKVTQSSRYLVKRTGEKVFLECVQDMDHENMFWYRQDPGLGLRLIYFSYDVKMKEKGDIPEGYSVSREKKERFSLILESASTNQTSMYLCASGSGLGTEAFFGQGTRLTVV.

This clone was recorded a few times. The chain combines TRBV5-6 with TRBJ2-1; possibly TRBD2 for D (5 bases). This CDR3 has 15 amino acids. V was shortened by 2 bases and J by 0 bases, with 9 bases between the two germline ends. Per germline, CDR1 SGHDT and CDR2 YYEEEE. This chain's CDR3 is CASSFRGGSYNEQFF. The CDR3 DNA follows: TGTGCCAGCAGCTTCCGAGGAGGCTCCTACAATGAGCAGTTCTTC.

The V gene is TRBV29-1, the J gene TRBJ2-3; possibly TRBD1 for D (6 bases). V was trimmed by 6 bases and J by 0 bases, leaving 10 bases between them. Germline values: CDR1 SQVTM, CDR2 ANQGSEA. This CDR3 region has 13 residues. CDR3 DNA sequence: TGCAGCGTCAAACAGGGTAGCACAGATACGCAGTATTTT. It codes for CSVKQGSTDTQYF.

This clone was observed many times. This chain links TRBV2 with TRBJ2-5, with 7 nucleotides matching TRBD1. The CDR3 loop spans 13 amino acids. V shed 6 bases and J 5 bases; nucleotides not matched to a gene: 6. Germline-derived CDR1 and CDR2 are SNHLY and FYNNEI. This CDR3 reads CASSLDRLETQYF. CDR3 nucleotide sequence: TGTGCCAGCAGCCTGGACAGGCTGGAGACCCAGTACTTC.

This clone was counted between two and nine times. This could be a read error, since a much larger clone is one nucleotide away. At the DNA level, this CDR3 is encoded by other sequences in the same sample as well. The V and J genes are TRBV7-2 and TRBJ2-7, with D perhaps TRBD2 (5 bases). The CDR3 is 13 residues long. Germline assignment: CDR1 SGHTA and CDR2 FQGNSA. The V and J ends lost 2 bases and 0 bases respectively, with 5 bases between them. The CDR3 coding sequence is TGTGCCAGCAGCTTAACTAGCTCCTACGAGCAGTACTTC. Translation: CASSLTSSYEQYF.

The chain carries TRBV6-9 and TRBJ2-7; D uncertain. V lost 0 bases and J 7 bases, leaving 10 bases between the germline ends. Germline CDR1 and CDR2: MNHGY and SVAAGI. CDR3 length: 13 residues. CDR3 sequence: CASSYSQAGEQYF. CDR3 in DNA: TGTGCCAGCAGTTATTCGCAGGCTGGAGAGCAGTACTTC.

This chain links TRBV29-1 with TRBJ2-3; 9 positions match TRBD2. The germline gives CDR1 SQVTM, CDR2 ANQGSEA. The CDR3 length is 13 residues. V was pared by 7 bases and J by 4 bases, with 6 bases of the junction left unmatched. CDR3 amino acids: CSGRGGGSDTQYF. Written as DNA, the CDR3 is TGCAGCGGGCGCGGGGGGGGCTCAGATACGCAGTATTTT.

This clone has a handful of counts. The chain is built from TRBV27 and TRBJ2-1; D is ambiguous. CDR3 length equals 14 residues. Trimming left V 4 bases short and J 0 bases short, with 7 bases between. Germline lookup yields CDR1 MNHEY and CDR2 SMNVEV (reference sequence). The CDR3 DNA sequence: TGTGCCAGCAGTTCGGGTTCCTCCTACAATGAGCAGTTCTTC. Its translation: CASSSGSSYNEQFF.

J is TRBJ2-1 and V is TRBV5-6; TRBD1 aligns across 7 bases. There are 12 residues in the CDR3. J was trimmed by 14 bases and V by 2 bases; bases with no gene match: 7. CDR1 and CDR2 (germline): SGHDT, YYEEEE. CDR3 sequence reads: CASSFAGGLEFF. The CDR3, as DNA: TGTGCCAGCAGCTTTGCAGGGGGTCTGGAGTTCTTC.

The chain employs TRBV7-6 and TRBJ2-3, with 14 bases lining up with TRBD2. Germline values: CDR1 SGHVS, CDR2 FNYEAQ. The CDR3 runs to 16 residues. With V trimmed by 5 bases and J by 5 bases, 6 bases remained unmatched. In nucleotides, the CDR3 is TGTGCCAGCAGCGCAGGACTAGCGGGAGGAGGAGATACGCAGTATTTT. This gives the protein CASSAGLAGGGDTQYF.

This clone has a handful of counts. The V gene is TRBV27, the J gene TRBJ2-3; tentatively, D is TRBD2 (5 bases). CDR3 length: 14 amino acids. Germline V gene data show CDR1 as MNHEY and CDR2 as SMNVEV (reference sequence). V was shortened by 2 bases and J by 1 base, with 7 bases between the two germline ends. CDR3 nucleotides: TGTGCCAGCAGTTTAGAAGCGGGCACAGATACGCAGTATTTT. Residues: CASSLEAGTDTQYF.

This chain joins TRBV7-9 and TRBJ2-3; TRBD1 agrees at 7 bases. Germline CDR1 reads SEHNR; CDR2 reads FQNEAQ (reference sequence). The CDR3 has 15 amino acids. Unmatched junction bases numbered 7, after V lost 4 bases and J lost 3 bases. The DNA for the CDR3 is TGTGCCAGCAGCTCCCGGACAGGAGGAACAGATACGCAGTATTTT. Its translation is CASSSRTGGTDTQYF.

In its sample, this clone was seen a few times. J is TRBJ1-4 and V is TRBV4-2, with D possibly TRBD1 on 5 matching bases. The germline V and J ends were trimmed by 6 bases and 7 bases, with 15 bases remaining between them. Germline V gene data show CDR1 as LGHNA and CDR2 as YNFKEQ. The CDR3 sequence is 14 residues long. In nucleotides, the CDR3 is TGTGCCAGCAGTCCCGGGATTAGGGGTGAAAAACTGTTTTTT. The encoded protein is CASSPGIRGEKLFF.

This clone has a handful of counts. J is TRBJ2-2 and V is TRBV5-1; D gene ambiguous. V lost 3 bases to trimming and J lost 4 bases, with 7 bases between them. Germline-derived CDR1 and CDR2 are SGHRS and YFSETQ. The CDR3 runs to 13 residues. The CDR3 here is CASSSEITGELFF. CDR3 bases: TGCGCCAGCAGCTCGGAAATCACCGGGGAGCTGTTTTTT. Together with reference TRBV5-1 and TRBJ2-2, the CDR3 gives the full variable domain: KAGVTQTPRYLIKTRGQQVTLSCSPISGHRSVSWYQQTPGQGLQFLFEYFSETQRNKGNFPGRFSGRQFSNSRSEMNVSTLELGDSALYLCASSSEITGELFFGEGSRLTVL.

The V and J genes are TRBV4-1 and TRBJ2-5; D is unclear. Between the trimmed V and J ends, which lost 1 base and 2 bases, there was a span of 8 bases. The length of the CDR3 is 14 residues. Germline values: CDR1 MGHRA, CDR2 YSYEKL. The CDR3 region has the DNA TGCGCCAGCAGCCAAGGAGACGGGCAAGAGACCCAGTACTTC. This encodes CASSQGDGQETQYF.

The chain has TRBV7-2 and TRBJ2-1; the match to TRBD2 covers 10 bases. Germline V gene data show CDR1 as SGHTA and CDR2 as FQGNSA. The CDR3 extends over 13 amino acids. This chain's CDR3 is CATSWTSGNEQFF. The CDR3 DNA reads as TGTGCAACCAGTTGGACTAGCGGCAATGAGCAGTTCTTC.

The J gene is TRBJ2-1, the V gene TRBV4-3, with TRBD1 matching over 7 bases. Trimming cost V 4 bases and J 0 bases; bases outside gene matches: 0. The V gene's germline CDR1 is LGHNA and CDR2 YSLEER. The CDR3 contains 14 residues. CDR3 protein: CASSRTGSYNEQFF. The CDR3, as DNA: TGCGCCAGCAGCCGGACAGGCTCCTACAATGAGCAGTTCTTC.

V is TRBV2 and J is TRBJ2-5, with D possibly called TRBD1 or TRBD2 (5 bases each). V lost 6 bases and J lost 1, with 12 bases in between. This CDR3 comprises 14 residues. Germline V CDR1 and CDR2: SNHLY, FYNNEI. In DNA form, the CDR3 reads TGTGCCAGCAGGCCGGGGCTATCCCAAGAGACCCAGTACTTC. Translated: CASRPGLSQETQYF.

This clone occurred a few times. The chain couples TRBV7-9 to TRBJ2-3; the D gene is possibly TRBD2 (5 bases). With 4 bases removed from V and 6 bases from J, the gap between germline ends came to 11 bases. The V gene's germline CDR1 is SEHNR and CDR2 FQNEAQ (reference sequence). The CDR3 extends over 13 amino acids. CDR3 DNA: TGTGCCAGCAGCTCGGACTGGCAGGATACGCAGTATTTT. Its translation: CASSSDWQDTQYF.

The chain recombines TRBV2 with TRBJ2-3, with a tentative D call TRBD2 (5 bases). V lost 10 bases and J lost 0, with 23 bases in between. CDR3 length: 17 residues. From germline, CDR1 is SNHLY and CDR2 FYNNEI. CDR3 DNA sequence: TGTGCCACCCCGCACTCCCCCGGCGGGTTAAGCACAGATACGCAGTATTTT. The encoded protein is CATPHSPGGLSTDTQYF. Together with reference TRBV2 and TRBJ2-3, the CDR3 gives the full variable domain: EPEVTQTPSHQVTQMGQEVILRCVPISNHLYFYWYRQILGQKVEFLVSFYNNEISEKSEIFDDQFSVERPDGSNFTLKIRSTKLEDSAMYFCATPHSPGGLSTDTQYFGPGTRLTVL.

The rearrangement uses TRBV30 and TRBJ1-1; D uncertain. The CDR3 spans 14 residues. The germline V and J ends were trimmed by 4 bases and 5 bases, with 17 bases remaining between them. Looked up from germline, CDR1 is GTSNPN and CDR2 is SVGIG (reference sequence). CDR3 region: CAWTGHQRVTEAFF. Here the CDR3 DNA reads TGTGCCTGGACGGGCCACCAAAGGGTGACTGAAGCTTTCTTT. The full variable domain, its missing parts supplied by reference TRBV30 and TRBJ1-1, is SQTIHQWPATLVQPVGSPLSLECTVEGTSNPNLYWYRQAAGRGLQLLFYSVGIGQISSEVPQNLSASRPQDRQFILSSKKLLLSDSGFYLCAWTGHQRVTEAFFGQGTRLTVV.

V and J are TRBV5-4 and TRBJ2-5, with 10 bases identical to TRBD2. V dropped 4 bases and J dropped 2; count of bases not matched to a gene: 5. CDR1 is SGHNT and CDR2 is YYREEE in the germline V gene (reference sequence). CDR3 length: 15 residues. CDR3 residues: CASSLRTSGQETQYF. The CDR3 coding sequence is TGTGCCAGCAGCCTACGGACTAGCGGACAAGAGACCCAGTACTTC.

The chain combines TRBV30 with TRBJ2-5, with a tentative D call TRBD2 (5 bases). This CDR3 is 11 amino acids long. The germline gives CDR1 GTSNPN, CDR2 SVGIG (reference sequence). The V and J ends lost 0 bases and 11 bases respectively, with 10 bases between them. The CDR3 region is CAWSVEWEQYF. CDR3 DNA sequence: TGTGCCTGGAGTGTGGAGTGGGAGCAGTACTTC.

The chain links TRBV30 to TRBJ2-5; no reliable D call. Germline loops: CDR1 GTSNPN, CDR2 SVGIG (reference sequence). This CDR3 comprises 13 residues. Trimming removed 3 bases at V and 1 base at J, with 9 bases between. CDR3 nucleotide sequence: TGTGCCTGGAGGCGGACGGTCCAAGAGACCCAGTACTTC. This sequence encodes CAWRRTVQETQYF.

The sample holds many counts of this clone. The V and J genes are TRBV4-2 and TRBJ2-1, with 8 bases that match TRBD2. V shed 0 bases, J shed 5 bases, and the junction held 3 bases outside the gene matches. This CDR3 contains 15 residues. In germline, CDR1 is LGHNA, CDR2 YNFKEQ. In DNA form, the CDR3 reads TGTGCCAGCAGCCAAGAGGGTAGCGGGGACAATGAGCAGTTCTTC. Protein: CASSQEGSGDNEQFF.